The 21 T cell receptor beta chains below all came from one sample that was sequenced in a study of blood T cell repertoires in COVID-19. Method: immunoSEQ multiplex PCR; TCRdb's copy keeps in-frame clones and lacks some. The sample shows more than 45,000 clones, approximately 90% of them seen only once. Sequencing input: peripheral blood. The receptors were sampled from a woman older than 75 with acute or convalescent COVID-19.

J is TRBJ1-2 and V is TRBV5-1; D possibly corresponds to TRBD1 (5 bases). The V and J ends lost 4 bases and 3 bases respectively, with 13 bases between them. The length of the CDR3 is 14 residues. CDR1 is SGHRS and CDR2 is YFSETQ in the germline V gene. Written as DNA, the CDR3 is TGCGCCAGCAGCCCATTAGGGGAACACTATGGCTACACCTTC. Amino acids: CASSPLGEHYGYTF.

The chain uses TRBV3-1 (or the pseudogene TRBV3-2) and TRBJ2-3, with 8 positions matching TRBD1. V was pared by 0 bases and J by 0 bases, with 11 bases of the junction left unmatched. CDR3 size: 19 residues. Germline values: CDR1 LGHDT, CDR2 YNNKEL (reference sequence). CDR3 bases: TGTGCCAGCAGCCAAGATCCGGACAGGGCTAGATCTAGCACAGATACGCAGTATTTT. The encoded protein is CASSQDPDRARSSTDTQYF.

The J gene is TRBJ1-1, the V gene TRBV23-1; D uncertain. TRBV23-1 is known as an ORF, though its function is uncertain. With 0 bases removed from V and 6 bases from J, the gap between germline ends came to 17 bases. The CDR3 spans 16 residues. The CDR3 nucleotides are TGCGCCAGCAGTCAATCTTTAACACCTAATGAGGCTGAAGCTTTCTTT. Encoded protein: CASSQSLTPNEAEAFF.

This chain uses TRBV6-5 with TRBJ1-5, with D perhaps TRBD1 (6 bases). The germline V and J ends were trimmed by 7 bases and 6 bases, with 13 bases remaining between them. Germline CDR1 is MNHEY and CDR2 is SVGAGI. The CDR3 runs 13 residues. The CDR3 sequence: CASKGTTPQPQHF. In DNA, the CDR3 is TGTGCCAGCAAGGGGACAACCCCTCAGCCCCAGCATTTT.

As for this clone: Other DNA sequences within the sample encode an identical CDR3. The gene calls are TRBV7-6 and TRBJ1-2; 9 nucleotides line up with TRBD1. CDR1 SGHVS and CDR2 FNYEAQ come from the germline V gene. The CDR3 runs to 15 residues. V dropped 2 bases and J dropped 6; count of bases not matched to a gene: 7. CDR3 loop: CASSLSTGGAHGYTF. The CDR3 region has the DNA TGTGCCAGCAGCTTATCTACAGGGGGCGCTCATGGCTACACCTTC.

This chain joins TRBV18 and TRBJ2-3, with a tentative D call TRBD1 (5 bases). The CDR3 spans 15 residues. Germline V gives CDR1 KGHSH, CDR2 LQKENI. Trimming cost V 3 bases and J 2 bases, with 12 bases left between them. CDR3 DNA sequence: TGTGCCAGCTCACCGGGGCTGGTGCACACAGATACGCAGTATTTT. Protein: CASSPGLVHTDTQYF. The whole variable domain, remainder taken from reference TRBV18 and TRBJ2-3, is NAGVMQNPRHLVRRRGQEARLRCSPMKGHSHVYWYRQLPEEGLKFMVYLQKENIIDESGMPKERFSAEFPKEGPSILRIQQVVRGDSAAYFCASSPGLVHTDTQYFGPGTRLTVL.

For the CDR3, the DNA is TGTGCCAGCAGCCGTGGACAGGGGGCTTCGAACACTGAAGCTTTCTTT. The encoded protein is CASSRGQGASNTEAFF. The chain links TRBV7-2 to TRBJ1-1, with 11 nucleotides matching TRBD1. V trimming: 5 bases; J trimming: 1 base; junction bases outside the gene matches: 6. The CDR3 runs to 16 residues. Looked up from germline, CDR1 is SGHTA and CDR2 is FQGNSA.

This chain connects TRBV5-1 to TRBJ1-1; D call uncertain. Deletions cut 1 base from V and 6 bases from J, with 10 bases between. The CDR3 contains 13 residues. Germline values: CDR1 SGHRS, CDR2 YFSETQ. The CDR3 protein is CASSLSGVAEAFF. The CDR3 DNA reads TGCGCCAGCAGCTTGTCCGGGGTAGCTGAAGCTTTCTTT. Full variable domain (remainder filled in from reference TRBV5-1 and TRBJ1-1): KAGVTQTPRYLIKTRGQQVTLSCSPISGHRSVSWYQQTPGQGLQFLFEYFSETQRNKGNFPGRFSGRQFSNSRSEMNVSTLELGDSALYLCASSLSGVAEAFFGQGTRLTVV.

The genes are TRBV3-1 (or the pseudogene TRBV3-2) and TRBJ2-1, with D perhaps matching TRBD2 (5 bases). Per germline, CDR1 LGHDT and CDR2 YNNKEL (reference sequence). This CDR3 is built from 14 residues. With 4 bases removed from V and 8 bases from J, the gap between germline ends came to 15 bases. The CDR3: CASSPGRGTDEQFF. CDR3 nucleotide sequence: TGTGCCAGCAGCCCAGGCCGGGGAACGGATGAGCAGTTCTTC.

The chain recombines TRBV6-4 with TRBJ1-5, with D possibly TRBD1 on 5 matching bases. Germline V CDR1 and CDR2: MRHNA, SNTAGT. Trimming left V 8 bases short and J 6 bases short, with 17 bases between. The CDR3 has 14 residues. The CDR3 region is CASSAQGFGQPQHF. CDR3 nucleotide sequence: TGTGCCAGCTCAGCCCAGGGTTTTGGTCAGCCCCAGCATTTT.

This chain joins TRBV29-1 and TRBJ1-2; no reliable D call. CDR3 length: 13 residues. V was cut by 7 bases and J by 4 bases, with 16 bases left in between. CDR1 is SQVTM and CDR2 is ANQGSEA in the germline V gene. CDR3 in DNA: TGCAGCGCCCGGCCCTCCGGAGCCTATGGCTACACCTTC. Its translation: CSARPSGAYGYTF.

The CDR3 is CAIYTGLYEQYF. As DNA, the CDR3 is TGTGCCATATATACAGGGCTGTACGAGCAGTACTTC. V usage is TRBV19 and J usage is TRBJ2-7, with D possibly being TRBD1 (6 bases). The V end was cut by 10 bases, the J end by 4 bases, with 14 bases between. CDR3 size: 12 residues. Germline assignment: CDR1 LNHDA and CDR2 SQIVND (reference sequence).

V and J are TRBV24-1 and TRBJ1-2; 10 positions agree with TRBD1. Germline V gives CDR1 KGHDR, CDR2 SFDVKD. Trimming cost V 5 bases and J 6 bases; bases outside gene matches: 2. The length of the CDR3 is 13 residues. The CDR3 loop reads CATSVDRGHGYTF. DNA for the CDR3: TGTGCCACCAGTGTTGACAGGGGGCATGGCTACACCTTC.

This chain links TRBV18 with TRBJ1-2; 9 bases are a match to TRBD1. The ends lost 2 bases at V and 0 bases at J; junction bases unmatched: 7. The CDR3 has 17 amino acids. CDR1 KGHSH and CDR2 LQKENI come from the germline V gene. This CDR3 is CASSPETGGQANYGYTF. CDR3 bases: TGTGCCAGCTCACCAGAAACAGGGGGCCAAGCTAACTATGGCTACACCTTC. Complete variable domain (other parts from reference TRBV18 and TRBJ1-2): NAGVMQNPRHLVRRRGQEARLRCSPMKGHSHVYWYRQLPEEGLKFMVYLQKENIIDESGMPKERFSAEFPKEGPSILRIQQVVRGDSAAYFCASSPETGGQANYGYTFGSGTRLTVV.

The chain combines TRBV30 with TRBJ2-7; D call uncertain. The CDR3 contains 14 residues. The V gene lost 3 bases and the J gene lost 4 bases, with 16 bases spanning the gap. Germline V gives CDR1 GTSNPN, CDR2 SVGIG (reference sequence). CDR3 sequence reads: CAWSLYDSRYEQYF. The CDR3 DNA is TGTGCCTGGAGCCTCTACGATAGCCGATACGAGCAGTACTTC.

The chain employs TRBV2 and TRBJ1-4; D might be TRBD1 (6 bases). V gave up 6 bases and J gave up 3 bases, with 11 bases separating them. CDR3 size: 14 residues. Germline CDR1 SNHLY, CDR2 FYNNEI. CDR3 nucleotide sequence: TGTGCCAGCAGCCCGGACAGATCTAATGAAAAACTGTTTTTT. Protein product: CASSPDRSNEKLFF.

The genes are TRBV11-3 and TRBJ2-2, with a tentative D call TRBD2 (5 bases). Trimming took 0 bases from V and 7 from J, leaving 6 bases between them. Per the germline V gene, CDR1 is SGHNT and CDR2 is YENEEA. The CDR3 is made up of 13 amino acids. CDR3 region: CASSLDAGGELFF. CDR3 bases: TGTGCCAGCAGCTTAGATGCGGGCGGGGAGCTGTTTTTT.

The rearrangement uses TRBV6-6 and TRBJ2-3; TRBD1 matches 10 bases. V gave up 5 bases and J gave up 0 bases; unmatched junction bases: 8. This CDR3 contains 17 residues. Germline CDR1 is MNHNY and CDR2 is SVGAGI (reference sequence). CDR3 sequence: CASSPRTGGFSTDTQYF. For the CDR3, the DNA is TGTGCCAGCAGTCCCAGGACAGGGGGATTTAGCACAGATACGCAGTATTTT.

The CDR3 is CASSQGGLAGPKGSYEQYF. The CDR3 DNA sequence: TGCGCCAGCAGCCAGGGGGGACTAGCGGGACCTAAGGGCTCCTACGAGCAGTACTTC. This chain uses TRBV5-1 with TRBJ2-7; 13 positions match TRBD2. V lost 4 bases and J lost 0; bases outside the gene matches: 13. Germline CDR1 is SGHRS and CDR2 is YFSETQ. The CDR3 sequence is 19 residues long.

V and J are TRBV6-5 and TRBJ1-2, with 7 nucleotides matching TRBD1. V lost 5 bases to trimming and J lost 7 bases; unmatched junction nucleotides: 10. Germline V lookup: CDR1 MNHEY, CDR2 SVGAGI. The length of the CDR3 is 14 residues. The chain's CDR3 is CASSPGKGALGYTF. The DNA for the CDR3 is TGTGCCAGCAGTCCCGGGAAGGGGGCTCTTGGCTACACCTTC.

This clone has just one count. V gene TRBV14 combines with J gene TRBJ2-3; D possibly corresponds to TRBD2 (5 bases). The V gene's germline CDR1 is SGHDN and CDR2 FVKESK. Trimming pared 0 bases from V and 2 bases from J, leaving 12 bases between. This CDR3 region has 16 residues. The CDR3 spells CASSQERGLYTDTQYF. The CDR3 coding sequence is TGTGCCAGCAGCCAAGAACGCGGACTCTACACAGATACGCAGTATTTT.